This entry is about one T cell receptor beta chain. CDR3 size: 14 residues. V dropped 6 bases and J dropped 8; count of bases not matched to a gene: 5. The germline gives CDR1 SGHVS, CDR2 FQNEAQ. The sample is drawn from a study of T-cell memory formation after mild COVID-19. Each CDR3 protein is one row after TCRdb ran MiXCR on the 5' RACE reads. The data contain about 210,000 distinct CDR3 sequences, about 10% of them singletons. The rearrangement links TRBV7-8 to TRBJ2-1; 12 bases line up with TRBD2. Sequencing was carried out using PBMCs or a T cell subset sorted from them (not recorded which). The source of this sequence is a young man who had mild COVID-19 (a few samples of this study predate the infection). Cell type and time point are not known. The CDR3 spells CASRPSGGDYEQFF. The CDR3, as DNA: TGTGCCAGCAGGCCTAGCGGGGGGGACTATGAGCAGTTCTTC. The whole variable domain, remainder taken from reference TRBV7-8 and TRBJ2-1, is GAGVSQSPRYKVAKRGQDVALRCDPISGHVSLFWYQQALGQGPEFLTYFQNEAQLDKSGLPSDRFFAERPEGSVSTLKIQRTQQEDSAVYLCASRPSGGDYEQFFGPGTRLTVL.